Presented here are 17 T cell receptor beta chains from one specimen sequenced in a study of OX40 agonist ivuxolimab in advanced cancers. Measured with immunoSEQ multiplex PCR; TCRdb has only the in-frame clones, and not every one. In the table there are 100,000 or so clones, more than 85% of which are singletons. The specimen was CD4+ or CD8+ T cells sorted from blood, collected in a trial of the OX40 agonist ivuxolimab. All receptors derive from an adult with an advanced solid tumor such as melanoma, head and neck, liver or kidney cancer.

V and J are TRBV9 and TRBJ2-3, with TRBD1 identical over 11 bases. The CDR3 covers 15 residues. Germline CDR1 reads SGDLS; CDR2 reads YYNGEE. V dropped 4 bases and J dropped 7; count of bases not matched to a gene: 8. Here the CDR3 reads CASSRIGTGGYTQYF. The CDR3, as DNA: TGTGCCAGCAGCCGGATCGGGACAGGGGGGTATACGCAGTATTTT. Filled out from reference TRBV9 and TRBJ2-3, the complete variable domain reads DSGVTQTPKHLITATGQRVTLRCSPRSGDLSVYWYQQSLDQGLQFLIQYYNGEERAKGNILERFSAQQFPDLHSELNLSSLELGDSALYFCASSRIGTGGYTQYFGPGTRLTVL.

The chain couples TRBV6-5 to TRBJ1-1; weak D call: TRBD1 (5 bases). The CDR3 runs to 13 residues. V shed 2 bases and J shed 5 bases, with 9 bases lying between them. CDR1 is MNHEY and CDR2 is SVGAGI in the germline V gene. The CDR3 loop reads CASSYTGRTEAFF. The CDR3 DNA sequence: TGTGCCAGCAGTTACACAGGTCGGACTGAAGCTTTCTTT.

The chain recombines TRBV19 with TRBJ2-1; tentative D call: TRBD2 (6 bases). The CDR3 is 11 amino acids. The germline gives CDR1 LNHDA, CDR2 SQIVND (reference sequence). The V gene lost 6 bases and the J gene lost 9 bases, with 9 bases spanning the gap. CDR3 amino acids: CASRFSGEQFF. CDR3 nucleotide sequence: TGTGCCAGTAGGTTTAGCGGTGAGCAGTTCTTC.

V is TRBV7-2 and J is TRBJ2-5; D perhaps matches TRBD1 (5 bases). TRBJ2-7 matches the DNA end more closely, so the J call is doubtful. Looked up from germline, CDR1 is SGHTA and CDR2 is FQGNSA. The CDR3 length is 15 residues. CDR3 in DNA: TGTGCCAGCAGCTTAGTAACAGGTCGGCTCTACGAGCAGTACTTC. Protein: CASSLVTGRLYEQYF.

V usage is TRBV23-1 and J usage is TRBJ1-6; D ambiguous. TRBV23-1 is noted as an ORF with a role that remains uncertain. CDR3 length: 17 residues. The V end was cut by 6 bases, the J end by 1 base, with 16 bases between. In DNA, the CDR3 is TGCGCCAGCAGCCAGAGGAGTAATGGTTCCTATAATTCACCCCTCCACTTT. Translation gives CASSQRSNGSYNSPLHF.

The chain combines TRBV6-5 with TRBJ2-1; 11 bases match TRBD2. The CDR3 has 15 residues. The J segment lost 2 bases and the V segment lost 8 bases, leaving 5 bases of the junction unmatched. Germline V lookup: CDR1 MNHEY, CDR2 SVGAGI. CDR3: CASALLAGAYNEQFF. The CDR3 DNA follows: TGTGCCAGCGCCTTACTAGCGGGAGCCTACAATGAGCAGTTCTTC.

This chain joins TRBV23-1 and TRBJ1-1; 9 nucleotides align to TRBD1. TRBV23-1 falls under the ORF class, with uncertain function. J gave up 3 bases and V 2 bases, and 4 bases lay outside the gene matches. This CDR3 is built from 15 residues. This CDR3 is CASSQRTGAYTEAFF. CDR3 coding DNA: TGCGCCAGCAGTCAAAGGACAGGGGCTTACACTGAAGCTTTCTTT.

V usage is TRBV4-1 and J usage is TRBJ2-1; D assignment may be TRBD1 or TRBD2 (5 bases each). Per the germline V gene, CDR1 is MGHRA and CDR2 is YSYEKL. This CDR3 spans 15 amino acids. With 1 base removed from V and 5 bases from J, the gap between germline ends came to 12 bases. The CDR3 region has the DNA TGCGCCAGCAGCCAAGCCGGGGACGGAAACAATGAGCAGTTCTTC. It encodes CASSQAGDGNNEQFF.

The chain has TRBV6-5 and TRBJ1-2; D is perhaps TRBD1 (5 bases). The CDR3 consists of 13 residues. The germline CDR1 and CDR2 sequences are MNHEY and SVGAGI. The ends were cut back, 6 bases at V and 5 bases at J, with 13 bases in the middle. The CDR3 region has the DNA TGTGCCAGCAGGGCCATACAGGTATATGGCTACACCTTC. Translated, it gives CASRAIQVYGYTF.

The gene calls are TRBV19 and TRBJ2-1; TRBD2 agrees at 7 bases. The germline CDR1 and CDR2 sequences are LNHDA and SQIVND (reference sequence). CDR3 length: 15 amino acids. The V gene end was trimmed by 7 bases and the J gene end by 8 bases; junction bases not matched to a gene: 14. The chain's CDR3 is CASTEGLPPVHEQFF. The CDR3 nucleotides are TGTGCCAGTACCGAGGGACTACCACCGGTCCATGAGCAGTTCTTC.

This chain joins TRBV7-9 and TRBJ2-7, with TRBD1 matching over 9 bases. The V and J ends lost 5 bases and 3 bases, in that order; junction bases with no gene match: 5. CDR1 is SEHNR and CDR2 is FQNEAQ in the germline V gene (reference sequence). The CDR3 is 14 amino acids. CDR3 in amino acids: CASSRGQGIYEQYF. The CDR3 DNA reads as TGTGCCAGCAGCCGCGGACAGGGGATCTACGAGCAGTACTTC.

The CDR3 loop reads CASSDRWGQETQYF. The DNA of the CDR3 is TGTGCCAGCAGCGACCGGTGGGGGCAAGAGACCCAGTACTTC. The chain links TRBV9 to TRBJ2-5, with D possibly being TRBD1 or TRBD2 (5 bases each). The V and J ends lost 3 bases and 2 bases respectively, with 11 bases between them. The CDR3 extends over 14 amino acids. Germline CDR1 SGDLS, CDR2 YYNGEE.

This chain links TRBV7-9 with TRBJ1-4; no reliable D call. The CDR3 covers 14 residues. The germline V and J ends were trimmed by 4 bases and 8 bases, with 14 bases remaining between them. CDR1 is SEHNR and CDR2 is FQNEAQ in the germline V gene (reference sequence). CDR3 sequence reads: CASSSSRAGEKLFF. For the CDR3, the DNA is TGTGCCAGCAGCTCAAGTCGCGCTGGGGAAAAACTGTTTTTT.

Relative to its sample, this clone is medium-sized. CDR3 in DNA: TGCGCCAGCAGCTGGGGACAGCAATTCACTGAAGCTTTCTTT. Amino acid sequence: CASSWGQQFTEAFF. The rearrangement uses TRBV5-1 and TRBJ1-1; 7 nucleotides line up with TRBD1. From germline, CDR1 is SGHRS and CDR2 YFSETQ. The CDR3 loop spans 14 amino acids. V was clipped by 3 bases and J by 4 bases; unmatched bases: 6.

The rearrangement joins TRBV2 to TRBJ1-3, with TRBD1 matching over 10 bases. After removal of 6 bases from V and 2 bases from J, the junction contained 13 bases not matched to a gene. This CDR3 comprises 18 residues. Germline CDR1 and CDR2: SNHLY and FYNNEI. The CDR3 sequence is CASSPLRTGGRPGNTIYF. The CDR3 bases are TGTGCCAGCAGCCCTCTCCGGACAGGGGGGAGGCCTGGAAACACCATATATTTT. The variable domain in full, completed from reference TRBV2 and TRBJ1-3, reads EPEVTQTPSHQVTQMGQEVILRCVPISNHLYFYWYRQILGQKVEFLVSFYNNEISEKSEIFDDQFSVERPDGSNFTLKIRSTKLEDSAMYFCASSPLRTGGRPGNTIYFGEGSWLTVV.

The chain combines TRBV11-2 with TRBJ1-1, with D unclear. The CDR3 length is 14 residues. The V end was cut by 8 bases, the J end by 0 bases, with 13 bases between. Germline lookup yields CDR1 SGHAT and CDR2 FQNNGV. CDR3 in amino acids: CASPAGSMNTEAFF. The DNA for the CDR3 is TGTGCCAGCCCCGCCGGAAGTATGAACACTGAAGCTTTCTTT.

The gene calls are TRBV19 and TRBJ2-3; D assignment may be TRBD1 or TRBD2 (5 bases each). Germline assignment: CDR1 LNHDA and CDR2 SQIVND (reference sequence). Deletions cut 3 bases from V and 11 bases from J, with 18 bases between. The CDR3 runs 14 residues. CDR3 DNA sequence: TGTGCCAGTAGTATTCAGGAGTCCAGGGACCTGCAGTATTTT. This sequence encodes CASSIQESRDLQYF.